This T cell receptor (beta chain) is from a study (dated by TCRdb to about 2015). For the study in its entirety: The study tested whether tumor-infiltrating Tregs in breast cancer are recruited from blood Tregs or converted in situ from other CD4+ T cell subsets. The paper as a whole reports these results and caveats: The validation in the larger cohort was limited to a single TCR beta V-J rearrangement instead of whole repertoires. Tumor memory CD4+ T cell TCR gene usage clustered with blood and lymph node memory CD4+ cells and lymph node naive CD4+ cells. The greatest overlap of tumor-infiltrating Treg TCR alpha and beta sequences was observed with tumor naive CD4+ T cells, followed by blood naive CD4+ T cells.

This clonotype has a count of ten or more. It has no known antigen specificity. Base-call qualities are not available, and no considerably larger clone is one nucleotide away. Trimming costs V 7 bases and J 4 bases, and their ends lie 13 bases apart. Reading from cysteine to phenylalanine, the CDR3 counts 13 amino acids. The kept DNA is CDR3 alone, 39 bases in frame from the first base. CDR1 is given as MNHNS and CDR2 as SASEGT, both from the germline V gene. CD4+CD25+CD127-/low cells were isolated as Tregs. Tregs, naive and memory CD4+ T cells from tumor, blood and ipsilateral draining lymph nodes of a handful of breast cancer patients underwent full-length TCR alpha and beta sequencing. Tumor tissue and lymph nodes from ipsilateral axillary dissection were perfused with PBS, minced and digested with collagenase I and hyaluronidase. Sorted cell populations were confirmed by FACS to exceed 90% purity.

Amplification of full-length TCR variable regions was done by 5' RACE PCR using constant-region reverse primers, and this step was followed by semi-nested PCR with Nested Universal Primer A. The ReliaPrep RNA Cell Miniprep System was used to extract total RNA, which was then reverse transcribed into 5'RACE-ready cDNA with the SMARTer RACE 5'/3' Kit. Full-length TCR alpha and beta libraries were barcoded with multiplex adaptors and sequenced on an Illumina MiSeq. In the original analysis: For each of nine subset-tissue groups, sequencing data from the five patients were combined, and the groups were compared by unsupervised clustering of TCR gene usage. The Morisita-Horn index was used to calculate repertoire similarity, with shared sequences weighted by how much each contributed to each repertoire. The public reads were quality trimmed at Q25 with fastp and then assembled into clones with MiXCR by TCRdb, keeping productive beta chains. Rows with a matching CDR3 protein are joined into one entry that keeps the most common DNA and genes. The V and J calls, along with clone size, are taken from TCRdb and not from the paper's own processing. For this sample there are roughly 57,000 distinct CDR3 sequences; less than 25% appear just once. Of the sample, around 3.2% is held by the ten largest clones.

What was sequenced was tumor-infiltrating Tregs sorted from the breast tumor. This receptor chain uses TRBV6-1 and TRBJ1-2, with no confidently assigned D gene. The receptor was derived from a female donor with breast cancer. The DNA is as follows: TGTGCCAGCATCAGTGAGAGCTCCTATGGCTACACCTTC. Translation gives CASISESSYGYTF.